This T cell receptor beta chain was observed in a study of blood T cells in healthy people across ages. Germline CDR1 and CDR2: SGHTA and FQGNSA. The CDR3 has 13 residues. Trimming stripped 1 base from V and 11 bases from J, with 12 bases between. For the second PCR, which ran for roughly 7 to 11 cycles, a sample-barcoded 5' primer and a J-beta primer mix were used. MiXCR, run by TCRdb on the 5' RACE reads, gives a single entry per CDR3 protein. The sample lists 1.5 million to 2 million distinct CDR3 sequences; about 30% were seen once. The receptor was isolated from a woman younger than 45 in good health. Input material: blood. The chain carries TRBV7-2 and TRBJ2-1, with no clear D. CDR3 coding DNA: TGTGCCAGCAGCTTAGGGGCGAGGAATCAGCAGTTCTTC. It codes for CASSLGARNQQFF.